The table lists the clone carrying this TCR beta chain with many counts. Investigators reverse transcribed all isolated RNA, so they sequenced expressed TCRB transcripts. TCRdb keeps only in-frame clones here, not all; method: immunoSEQ multiplex PCR. The repertoire includes over 300,000 clones, roughly 8% of them detected once, and 0.44% sits in the top ten. These data belong to a study of beta chain features in type 1 diabetes. V lost 7 bases, J lost 0 bases, and 14 bases lay in between. Germline CDR1 reads SGHRS; CDR2 reads YFSETQ. This CDR3 has 16 amino acids. The rearrangement uses TRBV5-1 and TRBJ2-6; possibly TRBD1 for D (5 bases). The clonotype comes from a woman under 30 in good health. The sample taken for sequencing was central memory CD4+ T cells from blood. The CDR3 region is CASGADTLSGANVLTF. The CDR3 DNA reads as TGCGCCAGCGGTGCGGACACCCTCTCTGGGGCCAACGTCCTGACTTTC.